This paragraph covers one TCR beta chain sequence. These data originate in a study of shared clonotypes between healthy human individuals. A deep-level run was used for the assay. Some 31,000 T cell genomes (roughly 300 ng DNA) went into each PBMC replicate. Clones were read by immunoSEQ multiplex PCR, and TCRdb kept only the in-frame ones, dropping some. The sample lists fewer than 650,000 clones, around 77% seen once, with 12% in the top ten. Healthy adults negative for HIV, lacking recent acute infections or vaccinations, served as donors. With unsorted samples, genomic DNA was obtained from 100 million or so PBMCs. The V and J ends lost 10 bases and 0 bases respectively, with 7 bases between them. The CDR3 contains 13 residues. Germline values: CDR1 MNHEY, CDR2 SMNVEV (reference sequence).

Sequencing was carried out using PBMCs. The clonotype was recovered from a woman aged 40 to 50 in good health. Some clones in this sample may be carry-over from other donors' samples. This chain uses TRBV27 with TRBJ1-6; D is unresolved. The CDR3 loop reads CATTSSYNSPLHF. The DNA of the CDR3 is TGTGCCACCACCAGCTCCTATAATTCACCCCTCCACTTT.